These T cell receptor beta chains were read from a single sample in a study of blood T cell repertoires in COVID-19. TCRdb keeps only in-frame clones here, not all; method: immunoSEQ multiplex PCR. The sample gives some 150,000 clones, 84% of which show up once; 5% to 7% is in the top ten. The specimen sequenced was PBMCs or T cells enriched from blood (not recorded which). All receptors derive from a woman aged 45-59 years who had been exposed to COVID-19. The CDR3 runs from the conserved cysteine through the conserved F or W. The order of the fields is J gene, V gene, clone size, CDR3 protein. The size of a clone is reported for some rows only, either as once, few or many, or as a class for expanded clones.

j_call: TRBJ2-7
v_call: TRBV6-2/TRBV6-3
clone_size: NA
cdr3_aa: CASSYPGDYEQYF

j_call: TRBJ2-5
v_call: TRBV2
clone_size: once
cdr3_aa: CASTGGGAGETQYF

j_call: TRBJ1-1
v_call: TRBV11-2
clone_size: once
cdr3_aa: CASSLATPVGGMAFF

j_call: TRBJ2-2
v_call: TRBV10-3
clone_size: NA
cdr3_aa: CAIRAPTPSGELFF

j_call: TRBJ2-1
v_call: TRBV5-1
clone_size: NA
cdr3_aa: CASRKTSGEQFF

j_call: TRBJ2-1
v_call: TRBV11-3
clone_size: NA
cdr3_aa: CASSPNAGGVSRDEQFF

j_call: TRBJ1-4
v_call: TRBV5-1
clone_size: once
cdr3_aa: CASSSGTEVEKLFF

j_call: TRBJ1-1
v_call: TRBV7-9
clone_size: NA
cdr3_aa: CASSLGTGENTEAFF

j_call: TRBJ1-1
v_call: TRBV12-3/TRBV12-4
clone_size: NA
cdr3_aa: CASSQDTLGAFF

j_call: TRBJ1-2
v_call: TRBV3-1/TRBV3-2
clone_size: NA
cdr3_aa: CASSQYGGIYGYTF

j_call: TRBJ2-3
v_call: TRBV5-4
clone_size: NA
cdr3_aa: CASSWGGNTDTQYF

j_call: TRBJ2-7
v_call: TRBV5-1
clone_size: NA
cdr3_aa: CASSLADRHSYEQYF

j_call: TRBJ2-7
v_call: TRBV7-2
clone_size: NA
cdr3_aa: CASSYRLAGLYEQYF

j_call: TRBJ2-3
v_call: TRBV7-3
clone_size: NA
cdr3_aa: CASSFLLAGATDTQYF

j_call: TRBJ1-4
v_call: TRBV19
clone_size: NA
cdr3_aa: CASSIKGRGALSDANEKLFF

j_call: TRBJ1-6
v_call: TRBV6-5
clone_size: NA
cdr3_aa: CASRRGPPDSPLHF

j_call: TRBJ2-7
v_call: TRBV12-3/TRBV12-4
clone_size: NA
cdr3_aa: CASSLQYEQYF

j_call: TRBJ2-2
v_call: TRBV12-3/TRBV12-4
clone_size: NA
cdr3_aa: CASRSSGSGELFF

j_call: TRBJ2-3
v_call: TRBV15
clone_size: NA
cdr3_aa: CATSSLGASGGSDTQYF

j_call: TRBJ2-7
v_call: TRBV15
clone_size: NA
cdr3_aa: CATSRDRGYEQYF

j_call: TRBJ2-2
v_call: TRBV6-5
clone_size: NA
cdr3_aa: CASVRTTGITGELFF

j_call: TRBJ2-5
v_call: TRBV15
clone_size: NA
cdr3_aa: CATSASGDTQETQYF

j_call: TRBJ1-2
v_call: TRBV7-8
clone_size: NA
cdr3_aa: CASTQDREIIRGYTF

j_call: TRBJ2-7
v_call: TRBV19
clone_size: NA
cdr3_aa: CASSPVEYF

j_call: TRBJ2-7
v_call: TRBV25-1
clone_size: once
cdr3_aa: CASSDETSGYEQYF

j_call: TRBJ2-5
v_call: TRBV29-1
clone_size: NA
cdr3_aa: CSHKGASETQYF

j_call: TRBJ2-2
v_call: TRBV19
clone_size: NA
cdr3_aa: CATPRDFNTGELFF

j_call: TRBJ2-2
v_call: TRBV5-1
clone_size: once
cdr3_aa: CASGKTVTGELFF

j_call: TRBJ1-6
v_call: TRBV6-4
clone_size: NA
cdr3_aa: CASSENGNSPLHF

j_call: TRBJ1-1
v_call: TRBV5-1
clone_size: NA
cdr3_aa: CASSYSTGPRGSEAFF

j_call: TRBJ1-1
v_call: TRBV12-3/TRBV12-4
clone_size: few
cdr3_aa: CASSHNQGEAFF

j_call: TRBJ1-1
v_call: TRBV5-1
clone_size: NA
cdr3_aa: CASSRGQGTNTEAFF

j_call: TRBJ2-2
v_call: TRBV5-4
clone_size: NA
cdr3_aa: CASSLDPRWLAGGGRELFF

j_call: TRBJ2-7
v_call: TRBV4-3
clone_size: few
cdr3_aa: CASSRLVGLYEQYF

j_call: TRBJ2-1
v_call: TRBV10-3
clone_size: NA
cdr3_aa: CAISDPGGEGYNEQFF

j_call: TRBJ1-1
v_call: TRBV2
clone_size: NA
cdr3_aa: CASRSAGQGAGTEAFF

j_call: TRBJ2-5
v_call: TRBV18
clone_size: NA
cdr3_aa: CASSPPAASETQYF

j_call: TRBJ2-7
v_call: TRBV5-1
clone_size: NA
cdr3_aa: CASSPYSGSNEQYF

j_call: TRBJ2-5
v_call: TRBV18
clone_size: NA
cdr3_aa: CASSPKGGGETQYF

j_call: TRBJ2-2
v_call: TRBV29-1
clone_size: once
cdr3_aa: CSGYRGPNTGELFF

j_call: TRBJ2-5
v_call: TRBV5-4
clone_size: NA
cdr3_aa: CASSQKDSFQETQYF

j_call: TRBJ1-5
v_call: TRBV12-5
clone_size: NA
cdr3_aa: CASSGGDVNQPQHF

j_call: TRBJ1-5
v_call: TRBV15
clone_size: NA
cdr3_aa: CATSRVGTEGPQHF

j_call: TRBJ1-4
v_call: TRBV10-3
clone_size: NA
cdr3_aa: CAISEEDNPGEKLFF

j_call: TRBJ1-1
v_call: TRBV3-1/TRBV3-2
clone_size: NA
cdr3_aa: CASSRRQGVTEAFF

j_call: TRBJ2-5
v_call: TRBV3-1/TRBV3-2
clone_size: NA
cdr3_aa: CASSQGETSEGQETQYF

j_call: TRBJ2-1
v_call: TRBV7-2
clone_size: NA
cdr3_aa: CASSSTAASTEQFF

j_call: TRBJ2-2
v_call: TRBV4-1
clone_size: NA
cdr3_aa: CASSQGGRSGPSGTGELFF